This T cell receptor beta chain was captured by sequencing in a study of T cell changes during pregnancy in multiple sclerosis. The ends were cut back, 4 bases at V and 4 bases at J, with 10 bases in the middle. This CDR3 is built from 13 residues. The germline V gene encodes CDR1 MNHNS and CDR2 SASEGT. Clones were sequenced by immunoSEQ multiplex PCR, and TCRdb holds only the in-frame ones, with some missing. Among some 59,000 clones listed, about 92% were seen once. This specimen consisted of peripheral blood, obtained in the third trimester of pregnancy. This chain links TRBV6-1 with TRBJ2-5, with D uncertain. The receptor's source is a female donor in good health, enrolled as a control in a pregnancy study. CDR3 sequence reads: CASSVPGRETQYF. CDR3 bases: TGTGCCAGCAGTGTCCCTGGGCGAGAGACCCAGTACTTC.